One and the same sample provided the 11 T cell receptor beta chains below, sequenced in a study of PD-L1 blockade in urothelial cancer. Only in-frame clones appear in the TCRdb table, and some are missing; sequencing was by immunoSEQ multiplex PCR. The profile shows 100,000 or so clones, approximately 90% of them singletons. This specimen was PBMCs, taken around atezolizumab (anti-PD-L1) treatment. These receptors were obtained from a woman older than 75 with urothelial cancer.

This chain joins TRBV6-4 and TRBJ1-5; the match to TRBD1 covers 7 bases. With 3 bases clipped from V and 3 bases from J, the junction kept 8 bases outside the gene matches. CDR1 is MRHNA, CDR2 SNTAGT, per germline. This CDR3 comprises 16 residues. CDR3 sequence reads: CASSESQGPNNQPQHF. In nucleotides, the CDR3 is TGTGCCAGCAGTGAATCACAGGGGCCCAACAATCAGCCCCAGCATTTT.

V gene TRBV18 combines with J gene TRBJ1-4, with a weak D call TRBD1 (5 bases). This CDR3 is built from 17 residues. The germline V gene encodes CDR1 KGHSH and CDR2 LQKENI. V was trimmed by 3 bases and J by 0 bases, leaving 14 bases between them. The CDR3, as DNA: TGTGCCAGCTCACCCCGGGGGGGTTACTCAACTAATGAAAAACTGTTTTTT. Translated, it gives CASSPRGGYSTNEKLFF.

The rearrangement links TRBV6-1 to TRBJ2-5; 10 bases are a match to TRBD2. The CDR3 spans 15 residues. Germline loops: CDR1 MNHNS, CDR2 SASEGT. V trimming: 8 bases; J trimming: 4 bases; junction bases outside the gene matches: 10. CDR3 region: CASAPGASGRETQYF. For the CDR3, the DNA is TGTGCCAGCGCCCCGGGAGCTAGCGGGAGAGAGACCCAGTACTTC.

The chain joins TRBV27 to TRBJ2-7; maybe TRBD2 (6 bases). Deletions cut 10 bases from V and 7 bases from J, with 17 bases between. Germline values: CDR1 MNHEY, CDR2 SMNVEV (reference sequence). The CDR3 covers 12 residues. Here the CDR3 DNA reads TGTGCCACCGGGACTCCCGCTAGAGAGCAGTACTTC. Translating gives CATGTPAREQYF.

The gene calls are TRBV19 and TRBJ1-5; D perhaps matches TRBD1 (5 bases). Trimming left V 3 bases short and J 9 bases short, with 12 bases between. This CDR3 is built from 13 residues. CDR1 and CDR2 from the germline V gene are LNHDA and SQIVND (reference sequence). This CDR3 reads CASSMEGSRPQHF. The CDR3 coding sequence is TGTGCCAGTAGTATGGAGGGGTCCAGGCCCCAGCATTTT.

There are a few counts of this clone. The genes are TRBV7-8 and TRBJ2-1; 10 nucleotides match TRBD2. The germline CDR1 and CDR2 sequences are SGHVS and FQNEAQ. J lost 8 bases, V lost 5 bases, and 9 bases had no gene match. CDR3 length: 15 amino acids. The CDR3 bases are TGTGCCAGCAGCCCCTGGGGACTAGCGTTCGATGAGCAGTTCTTC. Translating it yields CASSPWGLAFDEQFF.

The chain is built from TRBV6-1 and TRBJ1-1, with D uncertain. CDR1 MNHNS and CDR2 SASEGT come from the germline V gene. This CDR3 has 13 amino acids. The V end was cut by 6 bases, the J end by 1 base, with 9 bases between. In nucleotides, the CDR3 is TGTGCCAGCAGAATAACCAGGAACACTGAAGCTTTCTTT. Translated: CASRITRNTEAFF.

This clone was counted once. The CDR3 protein is CASMQDGISYNEQFF. CDR3 in DNA: TGCGCCAGCATGCAGGACGGGATCTCCTACAATGAGCAGTTCTTC. The J gene is TRBJ2-1, the V gene TRBV5-1; perhaps TRBD2 as D (5 bases). The CDR3 contains 15 residues. The V gene lost 6 bases and the J gene lost 0 bases, with 13 bases spanning the gap. Germline V gene sequence: CDR1 SGHRS, CDR2 YFSETQ.

This clone was seen once. The rearrangement uses TRBV28 and TRBJ1-4; TRBD1 matches 7 bases. Germline CDR1 MDHEN, CDR2 SYDVKM. The CDR3 runs 16 residues. V shed 6 bases, J shed 7 bases, and the junction held 14 bases outside the gene matches. This chain's CDR3 is CASSPHETGFSEKLFF. CDR3 sequence (DNA): TGTGCCAGCAGCCCGCACGAGACAGGGTTTTCTGAAAAACTGTTTTTT.

J is TRBJ2-7 and V is TRBV6-5; 9 bases agree with TRBD2. CDR1 is MNHEY and CDR2 is SVGAGI in the germline V gene. This CDR3 is 14 amino acids long. With 6 bases clipped from V and 2 bases from J, the junction kept 5 bases outside the gene matches. In nucleotides, the CDR3 is TGTGCCAGCAGCCCGACTAGCGGACCCTACGAGCAGTACTTC. Protein sequence: CASSPTSGPYEQYF.

The rearrangement joins TRBV4-1 to TRBJ2-1; TRBD2 matches 9 bases. Per the germline V gene, CDR1 is MGHRA and CDR2 is YSYEKL. The V segment lost 3 bases and the J segment 4 bases; nucleotides outside the gene matches: 7. This CDR3 comprises 16 residues. The CDR3 DNA sequence: TGCGCCAGCAGCCAGTCGCCTAGCGGGGTATACAATGAGCAGTTCTTC. Protein sequence: CASSQSPSGVYNEQFF.